This section outlines one T cell receptor beta chain sequence together with its context. What it binds is unknown. The sample is drawn from a study of blood T cells in healthy people across ages. Study conclusions and caveats: Naive T cell percentage strongly correlated with TCR beta diversity. Among T cells, TCR beta diversity per million cells dropped roughly linearly as age rose. Expanded clonotype changes were possibly confounded by unknown donor CMV status.

Together with a sample-barcoded 5' primer, a J-beta primer mix was included in a second PCR lasting about 7 to 12 cycles. Each CDR3 protein gets one entry after TCRdb re-called the 5' RACE reads with MiXCR. Of about 1 million distinct CDR3 sequences in the sample, roughly 45% were seen once. CDR1 is DFQATT and CDR2 is SNEGSKA in the germline V gene (reference sequence). The CDR3 length is 16 residues. V lost 0 bases and J lost 2; bases outside the gene matches: 9. The sequencing input was blood. This sequence joins TRBV20-1 and TRBJ2-5; 7 bases are a match to TRBD1. The source of this sequence is a woman aged 55-70 years in good health. The CDR3 coding sequence is TGCAGTGCTAGAGACCCTAGCAGGGGACAGCAAGAGACCCAGTACTTC. Encoded protein: CSARDPSRGQQETQYF.